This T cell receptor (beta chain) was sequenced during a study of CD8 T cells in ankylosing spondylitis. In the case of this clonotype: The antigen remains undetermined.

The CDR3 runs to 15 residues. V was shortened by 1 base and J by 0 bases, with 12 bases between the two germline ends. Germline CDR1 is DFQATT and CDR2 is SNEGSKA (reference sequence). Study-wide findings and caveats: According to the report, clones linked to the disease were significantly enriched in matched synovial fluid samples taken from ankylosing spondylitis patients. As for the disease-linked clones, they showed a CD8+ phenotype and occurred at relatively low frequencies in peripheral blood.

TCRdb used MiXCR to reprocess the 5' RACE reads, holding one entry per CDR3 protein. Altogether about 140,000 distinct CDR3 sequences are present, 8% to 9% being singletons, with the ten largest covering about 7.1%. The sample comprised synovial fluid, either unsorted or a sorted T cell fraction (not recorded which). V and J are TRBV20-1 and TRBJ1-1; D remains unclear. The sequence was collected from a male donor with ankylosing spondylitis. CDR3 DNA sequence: TGCAGTGCTAGAGCCCCAGTTAAACTGAACACTGAAGCTTTCTTT. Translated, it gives CSARAPVKLNTEAFF.